This TCR beta chain was documented in a study of post-analysis software for immune sequencing data. Germline CDR1 is MNHEY and CDR2 is SVGAGI. The CDR3 contains 14 residues. The trim removed 9 bases at V and 4 bases at J, leaving 9 bases unmatched. Unique molecular identifiers had been added to the TCR beta cDNA libraries. MiXCR, applied by TCRdb to the PCR reads, yields one record per CDR3 protein. The data contain under 900,000 distinct CDR3 sequences, under 70% of them seen just once; the ten biggest clones take up about 4.8%. Study-wide results and caveats: TRBV5-6, TRBV5-1 and TRBV20-1 were among 4 or 5 TRBV segments more frequent in patients than controls.

In regard to this clonotype: What it binds is not known.

The receptor's source is a girl under 18 with multiple sclerosis. Sequencing used blood. The chain joins TRBV6-5 to TRBJ2-3; 8 bases agree with TRBD1. CDR3 region: CASSWTGLSDTQYF. CDR3 nucleotides: TGTGCCAGTTCCTGGACAGGGTTATCAGATACGCAGTATTTT.